This T cell receptor beta chain was identified during a study of graft-versus-host responses after intestinal transplantation. Overall study results and limits: Recipient bone marrow held GvH clones, some seen earlier in ileum or blood.

Using immunoSEQ multiplex PCR, the repertoire was profiled, and TCRdb retains in-frame clones only, with some absent. The sample holds roughly 6,900 clones, around 22% seen once. CFSE-labeled responder cells (approximately 200,000) were plated with approximately 200,000 irradiated, violet-dye-labeled stimulator cells. Germline CDR1 LNHDA, CDR2 SQIVND (reference sequence). The CDR3 consists of 15 residues. V was trimmed by 6 bases and J by 0 bases, leaving 9 bases between them. The material sequenced was alloreactive CD8+ T cells from a mixed lymphocyte reaction culture, taken before transplantation. Subset given: CFSE-low proliferating T cells sorted from roughly six-day pre-transplant mixed lymphocyte reaction (GvH or HvG direction). The receptor's source is a human patient who was an organ donor for intestinal transplantation. The chain has TRBV19 and TRBJ2-6; tentative D call: TRBD1 (6 bases). The CDR3 coding sequence is TGTGCCAGTAGACAGGGTCTCTCTGGGGCCAACGTCCTGACTTTC. Its translation is CASRQGLSGANVLTF.